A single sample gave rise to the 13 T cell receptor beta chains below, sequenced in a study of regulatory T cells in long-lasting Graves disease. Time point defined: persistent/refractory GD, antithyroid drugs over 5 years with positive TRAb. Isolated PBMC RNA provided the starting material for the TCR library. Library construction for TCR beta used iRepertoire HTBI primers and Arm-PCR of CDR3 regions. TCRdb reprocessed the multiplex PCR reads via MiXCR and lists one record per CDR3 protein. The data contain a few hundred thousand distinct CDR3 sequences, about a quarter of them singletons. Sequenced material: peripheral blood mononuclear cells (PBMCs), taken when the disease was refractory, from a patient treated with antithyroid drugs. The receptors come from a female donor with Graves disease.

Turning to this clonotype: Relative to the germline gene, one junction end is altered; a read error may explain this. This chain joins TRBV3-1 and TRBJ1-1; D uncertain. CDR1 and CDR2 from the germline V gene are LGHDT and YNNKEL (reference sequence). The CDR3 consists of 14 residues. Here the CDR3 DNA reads TGTGCCAGCAGCCAAGATCCCGGGATATCGCATGGGGTCTTT. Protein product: CASSQDPGISHGVF.

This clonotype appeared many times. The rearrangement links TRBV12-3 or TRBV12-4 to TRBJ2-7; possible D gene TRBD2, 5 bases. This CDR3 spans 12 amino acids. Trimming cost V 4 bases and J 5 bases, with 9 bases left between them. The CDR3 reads CASSSAGHEQYF. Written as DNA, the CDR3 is TGTGCCAGCAGTTCGGCGGGCCACGAGCAGTACTTC.

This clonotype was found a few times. CDR3: CASSPRLAEQETQYF. In DNA form, the CDR3 reads TGTGCCAGCAGCCCCCGACTAGCGGAGCAAGAGACCCAGTACTTC. The rearrangement uses TRBV7-9 and TRBJ2-5; 9 bases agree with TRBD2. Per the germline V gene, CDR1 is SEHNR and CDR2 is FQNEAQ (reference sequence). The CDR3 consists of 15 residues. With V trimmed by 5 bases and J by 2 bases, 6 bases remained unmatched.

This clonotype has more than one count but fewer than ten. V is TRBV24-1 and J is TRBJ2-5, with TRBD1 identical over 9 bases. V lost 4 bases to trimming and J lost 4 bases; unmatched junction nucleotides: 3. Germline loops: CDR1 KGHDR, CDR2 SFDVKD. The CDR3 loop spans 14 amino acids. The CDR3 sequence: CATSEGTGRETQYF. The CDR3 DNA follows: TGTGCCACCAGTGAAGGGACAGGGAGAGAGACCCAGTACTTC.

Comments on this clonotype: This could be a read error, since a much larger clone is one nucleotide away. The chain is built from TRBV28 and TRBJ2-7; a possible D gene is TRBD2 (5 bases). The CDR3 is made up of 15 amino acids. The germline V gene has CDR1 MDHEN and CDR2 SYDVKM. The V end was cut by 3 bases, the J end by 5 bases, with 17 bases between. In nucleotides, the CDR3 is TGTGCCAGCAGTTTTAACCAAGGGAGCCCCCACGAGCAGTACTTC. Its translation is CASSFNQGSPHEQYF.

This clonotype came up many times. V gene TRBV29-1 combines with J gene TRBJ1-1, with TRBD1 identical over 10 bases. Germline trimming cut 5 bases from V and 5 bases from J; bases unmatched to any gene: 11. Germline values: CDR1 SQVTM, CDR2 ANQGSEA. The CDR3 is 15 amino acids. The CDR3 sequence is CSVRIGDRGGTEAFF. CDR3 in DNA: TGCAGCGTTCGCATAGGGGACAGGGGTGGAACTGAAGCTTTCTTT.

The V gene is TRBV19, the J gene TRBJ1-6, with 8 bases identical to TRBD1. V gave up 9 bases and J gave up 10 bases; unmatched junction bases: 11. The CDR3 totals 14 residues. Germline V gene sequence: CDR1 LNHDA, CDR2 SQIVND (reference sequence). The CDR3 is CASSQGAPRSPLHF. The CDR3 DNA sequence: TGTGCCAGCTCCCAGGGGGCGCCCCGATCACCCCTCCACTTT.

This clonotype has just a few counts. The CDR3 loop reads CASSSQGTLGYGYTF. The CDR3 DNA reads TGTGCCAGCAGCTCTCAGGGGACTTTGGGGTATGGCTACACCTTC. The J gene is TRBJ1-2, the V gene TRBV13, with D possibly TRBD1 on 6 matching bases. The CDR3 runs 15 residues. Germline loops: CDR1 PRHDT, CDR2 FYEKMQ (reference sequence). The V end was cut by 4 bases, the J end by 5 bases, with 17 bases between.

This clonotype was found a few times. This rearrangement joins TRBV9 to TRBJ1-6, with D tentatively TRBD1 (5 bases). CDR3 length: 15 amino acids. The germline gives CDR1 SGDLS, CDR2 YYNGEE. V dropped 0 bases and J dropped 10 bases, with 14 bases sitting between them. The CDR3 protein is CASSVAVTEGSPLHF. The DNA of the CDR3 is TGTGCCAGCAGCGTAGCGGTGACAGAGGGATCACCCCTCCACTTT.

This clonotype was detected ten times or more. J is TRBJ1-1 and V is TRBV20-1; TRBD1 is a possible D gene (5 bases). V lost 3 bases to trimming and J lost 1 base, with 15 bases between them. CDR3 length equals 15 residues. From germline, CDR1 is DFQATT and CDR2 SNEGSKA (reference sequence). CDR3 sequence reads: CSARTVRAANTEAFF. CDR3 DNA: TGCAGTGCTAGGACGGTCAGGGCCGCGAACACTGAAGCTTTCTTT.

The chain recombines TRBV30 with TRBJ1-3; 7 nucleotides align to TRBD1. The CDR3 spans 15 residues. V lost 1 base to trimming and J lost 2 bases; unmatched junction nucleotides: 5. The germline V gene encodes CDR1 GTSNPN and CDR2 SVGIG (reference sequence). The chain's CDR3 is CAWSALQGAGNTIYF. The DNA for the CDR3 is TGTGCCTGGAGTGCCCTTCAGGGGGCTGGAAACACCATATATTTT.

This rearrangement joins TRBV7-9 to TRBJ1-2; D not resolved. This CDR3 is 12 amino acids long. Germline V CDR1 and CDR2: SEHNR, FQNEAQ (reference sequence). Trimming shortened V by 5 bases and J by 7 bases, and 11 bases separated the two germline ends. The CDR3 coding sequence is TGTGCCAGCAGCACGGTAGCGTCTGGCTACACCTTC. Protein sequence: CASSTVASGYTF.

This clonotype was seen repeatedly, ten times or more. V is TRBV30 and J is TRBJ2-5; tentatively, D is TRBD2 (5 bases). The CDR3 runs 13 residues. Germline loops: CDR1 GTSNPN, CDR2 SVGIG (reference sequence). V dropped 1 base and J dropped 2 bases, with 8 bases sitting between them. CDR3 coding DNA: TGTGCCTGGAGTGAGGACTCTCAAGAGACCCAGTACTTC. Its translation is CAWSEDSQETQYF.